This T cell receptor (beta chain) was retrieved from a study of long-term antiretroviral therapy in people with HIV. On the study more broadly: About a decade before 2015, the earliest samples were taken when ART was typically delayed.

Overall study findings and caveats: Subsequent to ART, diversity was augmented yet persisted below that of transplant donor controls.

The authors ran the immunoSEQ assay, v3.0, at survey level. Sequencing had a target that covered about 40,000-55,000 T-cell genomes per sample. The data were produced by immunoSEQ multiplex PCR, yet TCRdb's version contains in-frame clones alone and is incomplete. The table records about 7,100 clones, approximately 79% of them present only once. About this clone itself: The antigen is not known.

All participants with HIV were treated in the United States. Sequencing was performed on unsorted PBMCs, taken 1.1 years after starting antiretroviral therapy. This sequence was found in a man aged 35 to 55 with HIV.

CDR3 DNA: TGTGCCAGTAGTATCCTTCCCGAGGGGGGGATAGATGGTAACTATGGCTACACCTTC. Protein sequence: CASSILPEGGIDGNYGYTF. The chain joins TRBV19 to TRBJ1-2; maybe TRBD1 (6 bases). The ends were cut back, 3 bases at V and 1 base at J, with 24 bases in the middle. CDR1 and CDR2 from the germline V gene are LNHDA and SQIVND (reference sequence). This CDR3 spans 19 amino acids.